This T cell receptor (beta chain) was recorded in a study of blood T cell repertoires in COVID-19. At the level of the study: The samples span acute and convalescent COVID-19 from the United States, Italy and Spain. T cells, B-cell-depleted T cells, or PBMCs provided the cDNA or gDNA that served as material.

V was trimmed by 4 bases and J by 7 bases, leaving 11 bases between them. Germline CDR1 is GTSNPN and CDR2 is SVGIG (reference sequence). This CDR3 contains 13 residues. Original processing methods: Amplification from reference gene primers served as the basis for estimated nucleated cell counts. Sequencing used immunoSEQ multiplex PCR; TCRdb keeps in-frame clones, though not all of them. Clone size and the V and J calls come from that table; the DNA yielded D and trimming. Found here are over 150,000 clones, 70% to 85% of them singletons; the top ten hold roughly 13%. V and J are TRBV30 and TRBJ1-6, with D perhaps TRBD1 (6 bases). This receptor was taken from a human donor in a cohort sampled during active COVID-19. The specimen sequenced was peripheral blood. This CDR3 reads CAWTGQWNSPLHF. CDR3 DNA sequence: TGTGCCTGGACTGGACAGTGGAATTCACCCCTCCACTTT.